The text below deals with one T cell receptor beta chain. The data belong to a study of blood T cell repertoires in COVID-19. The V and J ends lost 3 bases and 5 bases respectively, with 16 bases between them. The germline gives CDR1 LNHDA, CDR2 SQIVND (reference sequence). The CDR3 is made up of 15 amino acids. Libraries were prepared by immunoSEQ multiplex PCR; TCRdb keeps only in-frame clonotypes and omits some of them. Of some 95,000 clones in the sample, around 90% are singletons; the top ten hold about 2.5%. V gene TRBV19 combines with J gene TRBJ1-1, with no clear D. This receptor was identified in a human donor with active COVID-19. The donor label of this sample is uncertain. The sample was peripheral blood. The CDR3 DNA is TGTGCCAGTAGTATCATCCCGGGATTGAGGACTGAAGCTTTCTTT. This gives the protein CASSIIPGLRTEAFF.